Following are 4 T cell receptor beta chains from one sample sequenced in a study of T cells in women clearing cervical HPV infection. Repertoires were generated with immunoSEQ multiplex PCR, while TCRdb's copy carries only in-frame clones and drops some. The specimen's table records roughly 30,000 clones. Specimen: blood buffy coat. Every receptor here comes from a woman aged 18 to 75 with a cervical HPV16 infection that either progressed to CIN3+ or cleared (not recorded which).

With regard to this clone: The read ends 3 residues shy of where the CDR3 ends; the end is completed using the germline J gene. This chain links TRBV18 with TRBJ1-2; the match to TRBD1 covers 9 bases. The CDR3 is 15 amino acids. CDR1 KGHSH and CDR2 LQKENI come from the germline V gene. The CDR3 bases that were read are TGTGCCAGCTCACGTGGGGACAGGGCTCCTCGCGAC. Protein sequence: CASSRGDRAPRD. The complete CDR3 reads CASSRGDRAPRDYTF.

About this clone itself: The CDR3 is cut off 3 residues early in the read; its end comes from the germline J gene. This chain uses TRBV18 with TRBJ2-5; 10 bases line up with TRBD2. The V segment lost 8 bases and the J segment 5 bases; nucleotides outside the gene matches: 11. The germline CDR1 and CDR2 sequences are KGHSH and LQKENI. The CDR3 is 15 amino acids. The CDR3 DNA, read in part, is TGTGCCAGCGCCCCTGCTAGCGGGAGAGGGGAGACC. It is translated as CASAPASGRGET. The entire CDR3 sequence reads CASAPASGRGETQYF.

About this clone: The CDR3 extends 3 residues past the end of the read, so its final part is completed from the germline J gene. V and J are TRBV30 and TRBJ2-2; D might be TRBD1 (6 bases). CDR3 length: 13 amino acids. Germline V gene lookup returns CDR1 GTSNPN and CDR2 SVGIG (reference sequence). CDR3: CAAGTGISEKLFF. CDR3 DNA, as far as it was read: TGTGCCGCAGGAACAGGGATCAGTGAAAAG.

On this clone itself: Sequencing ends 3 residues short of the CDR3 end; the germline J gene provides the rest. This chain connects TRBV20-1 to TRBJ2-1; 7 bases match TRBD1. There are 15 residues in the CDR3. J gave up 4 bases and V 1 base, and 7 bases lay outside the gene matches. Per germline, CDR1 DFQATT and CDR2 SNEGSKA (reference sequence). This CDR3 reads CSARARPDRYNEQFF. The CDR3 bases that were read are TGCAGTGCTAGAGCCCGCCCGGACAGGTACAATGAG.